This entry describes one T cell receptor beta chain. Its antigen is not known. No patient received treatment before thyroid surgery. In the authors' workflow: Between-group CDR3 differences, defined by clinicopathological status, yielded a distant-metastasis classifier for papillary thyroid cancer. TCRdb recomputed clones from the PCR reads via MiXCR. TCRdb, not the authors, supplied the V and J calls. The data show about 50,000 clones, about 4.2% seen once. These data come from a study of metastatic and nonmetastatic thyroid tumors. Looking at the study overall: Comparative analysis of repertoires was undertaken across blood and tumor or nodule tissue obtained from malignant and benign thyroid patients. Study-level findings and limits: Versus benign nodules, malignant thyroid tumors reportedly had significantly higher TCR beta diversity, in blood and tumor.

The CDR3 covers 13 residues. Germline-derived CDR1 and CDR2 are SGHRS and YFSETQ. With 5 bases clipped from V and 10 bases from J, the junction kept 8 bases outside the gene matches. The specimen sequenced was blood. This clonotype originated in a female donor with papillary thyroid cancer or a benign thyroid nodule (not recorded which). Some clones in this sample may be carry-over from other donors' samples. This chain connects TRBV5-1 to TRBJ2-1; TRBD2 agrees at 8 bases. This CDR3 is CASRREVVGEQFF. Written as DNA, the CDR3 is TGCGCCAGCAGGCGGGAGGTGGTGGGGGAGCAGTTCTTC.